This T cell receptor (beta chain) was found in a study of T cells after yellow fever vaccination. In its sample, this clonotype was seen a few times. Template switching by 5'RACE produced TCR cDNA, adding a universal primer site and UMIs. TCRdb called the 5' RACE reads again in MiXCR, with one record for every CDR3 protein. Of under 500,000 distinct CDR3 sequences in the sample, 18% were seen once. This sequence was found in a man between 18 and 29 years old who received the YFV17D yellow fever vaccine. This specimen consisted of PBMCs, obtained before the yellow fever booster vaccination.

The CDR3 DNA reads as TGTGCCAGCAGCCCGCGGACTAGCGGCCGCACAGATACGCAGTATTTT. Translation: CASSPRTSGRTDTQYF. The chain recombines TRBV4-2 with TRBJ2-3; 10 nucleotides agree with TRBD2. CDR1 is LGHNA, CDR2 YNFKEQ, per germline. Losses at the gene ends were 4 bases for V and 1 base for J; bases not matched to a gene: 5. CDR3 length: 16 amino acids.